The 20 T cell receptor beta chains presented below share a single source sample, sequenced in a study of kidney transplant recipient with SARS-CoV-2 infection. Via MiXCR, TCRdb re-called the reads, giving one row per CDR3 protein. The repertoire has fewer than 250,000 distinct CDR3 sequences, 25% to 35% of them found once; the top ten carry roughly 7%. Sample: a blood sample, taken at baseline and on roughly day 110 from a kidney transplant recipient. The receptors derive from a male patient between 25 and 39 years old who had COVID-19 and was a kidney transplant recipient. The T cells may partly be graft donor cells.

This clonotype was seen at least ten times. This chain joins TRBV11-3 and TRBJ1-2; D remains ambiguous. This CDR3 has 17 amino acids. V was shortened by 5 bases and J by 4 bases, with 23 bases between the two germline ends. In germline, CDR1 is SGHNT, CDR2 YENEEA. The CDR3 region is CASSGVTDLGKTYGYTF. The CDR3 DNA follows: TGTGCCAGCAGCGGGGTGACCGATCTCGGAAAGACCTATGGCTACACCTTC.

In the case of this clonotype: With a much larger clone just one base away, this may be a read error. CDR3 in DNA: TGTGCCAGCAGCTTAACCACAGGGGGTAATTCACCCCTCCGCTTT. Its translation is CASSLTTGGNSPLRF. This rearrangement joins TRBV11-2 to TRBJ1-6; 8 nucleotides line up with TRBD1. The CDR3 length is 15 residues. Germline loops: CDR1 SGHAT, CDR2 FQNNGV. Combining the CDR3 with reference TRBV11-2 and TRBJ1-6 gives the whole variable domain EAGVAQSPRYKIIEKRQSVAFWCNPISGHATLYWYQQILGQGPKLLIQFQNNGVVDDSQLPKDRFSAERLKGVDSTLKIQPAKLEDSAVYLCASSLTTGGNSPLRFGNGTRLTVT.

This clonotype was counted many times. The chain has TRBV7-2 and TRBJ2-7, with TRBD1 matching over 7 bases. Germline values: CDR1 SGHTA, CDR2 FQGNSA. The J segment lost 1 base and the V segment lost 6 bases, leaving 15 bases of the junction unmatched. The CDR3 covers 17 residues. The CDR3 here is CASREERDRSESYEQYF. The CDR3 region has the DNA TGTGCCAGCAGGGAAGAGAGGGACAGATCGGAATCCTACGAGCAGTACTTC.

The V and J genes are TRBV7-9 and TRBJ2-7; no firm D call. This CDR3 region has 15 residues. Germline V gene sequence: CDR1 SEHNR, CDR2 FQNEAQ (reference sequence). V shed 1 base and J shed 5 bases, with 15 bases lying between them. CDR3 sequence (DNA): TGTGCCAGCAGCTTAGTGGTGGATACCGCCCACGAGCAGTACTTC. Encoded protein: CASSLVVDTAHEQYF.

This clonotype was seen repeatedly, ten times or more. The rearrangement uses TRBV21-1 and TRBJ2-7; no check of the table's D call, TRBD1, against the DNA was made. TRBV21-1 is an annotated pseudogene. The CDR3 has 14 amino acids. The CDR3 region has the DNA TGTGCCAGCAGCAAAGTCTGGGGGGACTACGAGCAGTACTTC. Translated, it gives CASSKVWGDYEQYF.

A note on this clonotype: In this CDR3 the conserved last residue, phenylalanine or tryptophan, is missing, so a read error is likely. This chain joins TRBV19 and TRBJ1-2; tentative D call: TRBD1 (5 bases). The CDR3 runs 15 residues. With 5 bases removed from V and 3 bases from J, the gap between germline ends came to 16 bases. The V gene's germline CDR1 is LNHDA and CDR2 SQIVND (reference sequence). As DNA, the CDR3 is TGTGCCAGTAGTGCCCCCAGGGATACCGACTATGGCTACACCCTC. This gives the protein CASSAPRDTDYGYTL.

This clonotype was found a few times. This chain uses TRBV24-1 with TRBJ2-1, with 13 bases that match TRBD2. Germline CDR1 KGHDR, CDR2 SFDVKD. CDR3 size: 20 residues. Trimming removed 2 bases from V and 0 bases from J; junction bases left unmatched: 9. The CDR3 region is CATSDSGLAGVGLSYNEQFF. Here the CDR3 DNA reads TGTGCCACCAGTGATTCAGGACTAGCGGGAGTCGGCCTCTCCTACAATGAGCAGTTCTTC.

Notes on this clonotype: It may be a read error: a sequence one base away is much more abundant. The chain is built from TRBV21-1 and TRBJ2-3. TRBV21-1 is an annotated pseudogene. The CDR3 contains 17 residues. As DNA, the CDR3 is TGTGCCAGCAGCTGTATGGTAGCTACAGTCATGCAAGCTACGCAGTATTTT. This gives the protein CASSCMVATVMQATQYF.

The sample holds many counts of this clonotype. This chain links TRBV7-9 with TRBJ1-4; unclear D gene. Trimming left V 2 bases short and J 5 bases short, with 12 bases between. The CDR3 spans 15 residues. Germline V gene data show CDR1 as SEHNR and CDR2 as FQNEAQ (reference sequence). CDR3 sequence: CASSLPREGNEKLFF. The CDR3 nucleotides are TGTGCCAGCAGCTTACCCCGGGAAGGGAATGAAAAACTGTTTTTT.

This clonotype showed up many times. This chain's CDR3 is CASSGGGGLSYGYTF. CDR3 coding DNA: TGCGCCAGCAGCGGGGGCGGGGGTCTCTCCTATGGCTACACCTTC. The J gene is TRBJ1-2, the V gene TRBV5-1; D is perhaps TRBD1 (6 bases). The CDR3 loop spans 15 amino acids. Between the trimmed V and J ends, which lost 4 bases and 4 bases, there was a span of 17 bases. Germline assignment: CDR1 SGHRS and CDR2 YFSETQ.

This sequence joins TRBV7-8 and TRBJ2-3; unclear D gene. Trimming shortened V by 5 bases and J by 1 base, and 16 bases separated the two germline ends. The CDR3 is 16 residues long. In germline, CDR1 is SGHVS, CDR2 FQNEAQ. The CDR3 is CASSVTASRRTDTQYF. CDR3 nucleotide sequence: TGTGCCAGCAGCGTTACAGCGAGTCGACGCACAGATACGCAGTATTTT.

This clonotype was counted many times. J is TRBJ2-1 and V is TRBV11-2; D not certain. In germline, CDR1 is SGHAT, CDR2 FQNNGV. The CDR3 contains 13 residues. V was shortened by 6 bases and J by 4 bases, with 10 bases between the two germline ends. CDR3 region: CASRRILYNEQFF. CDR3 bases: TGTGCCAGCAGGAGGATCCTATACAATGAGCAGTTCTTC. The variable domain in full, with the rest retrieved from reference TRBV11-2 and TRBJ2-1, is EAGVAQSPRYKIIEKRQSVAFWCNPISGHATLYWYQQILGQGPKLLIQFQNNGVVDDSQLPKDRFSAERLKGVDSTLKIQPAKLEDSAVYLCASRRILYNEQFFGPGTRLTVL.

This clonotype appeared many times. The chain links TRBV5-1 to TRBJ1-5; TRBD1 aligns across 8 bases. The trim removed 2 bases at V and 2 bases at J, leaving 6 bases unmatched. The length of the CDR3 is 16 residues. Germline V lookup: CDR1 SGHRS, CDR2 YFSETQ. This CDR3 reads CASSFGGQGGNQPQHF. The CDR3, as DNA: TGCGCCAGCAGCTTTGGCGGACAGGGTGGCAATCAGCCCCAGCATTTT.

This clonotype occurred a few times. This clone may be a read error of a much larger clone one base away. The rearrangement joins TRBV5-4 to TRBJ2-7; 12 bases are shared with TRBD2. Germline V lookup: CDR1 SGHNT, CDR2 YYREEE (reference sequence). The CDR3 totals 16 residues. CDR3 DNA: TGTGCCAGCAGCTTGGGACTAGCGGGGGTCTCCTACGGGCAGTACTTC. Its protein product is CASSLGLAGVSYGQYF.

At least ten counts were recorded for this clonotype. The chain employs TRBV7-9 and TRBJ1-2, with 10 nucleotides matching TRBD1. CDR3 length equals 14 residues. CDR1 SEHNR and CDR2 FQNEAQ come from the germline V gene (reference sequence). Trimming cost V 8 bases and J 1 base; bases outside gene matches: 4. The CDR3 region is CASGTGASNYGYTF. The CDR3 DNA sequence: TGTGCCAGCGGGACAGGGGCGAGTAACTATGGCTACACCTTC.

This clonotype was observed at least ten times. The chain carries TRBV19 and TRBJ2-6; 11 bases are a match to TRBD2. CDR1 and CDR2 (germline): LNHDA, SQIVND (reference sequence). CDR3 length: 17 residues. The ends lost 4 bases at V and 0 bases at J; junction bases unmatched: 2. The CDR3 is CASSKTSGSSGANVLTF. DNA of the CDR3: TGTGCCAGTAGTAAAACTAGCGGGAGCTCTGGGGCCAACGTCCTGACTTTC.

This clonotype has ten or more counts. V gene TRBV2 combines with J gene TRBJ1-4; possibly TRBD1 for D (5 bases). Germline-derived CDR1 and CDR2 are SNHLY and FYNNEI. The CDR3 loop spans 14 amino acids. The germline V and J ends were trimmed by 4 bases and 3 bases, with 9 bases remaining between them. The CDR3 coding sequence is TGTGCCAGCAGTGGGGGACGGTCTAATGAAAAACTGTTTTTT. This codes for CASSGGRSNEKLFF.

This clonotype was recorded at least ten times. This chain joins TRBV11-3 and TRBJ2-7; unclear D gene. Germline V gene sequence: CDR1 SGHNT, CDR2 YENEEA. This CDR3 region has 13 residues. V was clipped by 4 bases and J by 4 bases, with 11 bases between them. CDR3 amino acids: CASSSGRFYEQYF. The CDR3 bases are TGTGCCAGCAGCTCAGGACGTTTTTACGAGCAGTACTTC.

This clonotype was observed many times. The CDR3 loop reads CASSGGLAGVGEQFF. The CDR3 bases are TGTGCCAGCAGTGGGGGACTAGCGGGAGTGGGTGAGCAGTTCTTC. The V gene is TRBV2, the J gene TRBJ2-1; 14 nucleotides line up with TRBD2. Per germline, CDR1 SNHLY and CDR2 FYNNEI. This CDR3 is built from 15 residues. Unmatched junction bases numbered 5, after V lost 4 bases and J lost 9 bases.

Regarding this clonotype: The missing conserved phenylalanine or tryptophan at the end of this CDR3 makes a read error likely. The V gene is TRBV5-6, the J gene TRBJ1-2; D call uncertain. Germline V gene lookup returns CDR1 SGHDT and CDR2 YYEEEE. The CDR3 runs to 15 residues. The CDR3 DNA reads as TGCGCCAGCAGCCCTACCGGCGCGGGGAACTATGGCTACACCATC. Translated: CASSPTGAGNYGYTI.